One TCR beta chain is described in this entry. Its antigen is unknown. These data come from a study of T cell repertoires in cytomegalovirus infection. Study background: Matching HLA type and CMV infection were both indicated by public TCR beta signatures.

Germline CDR1 is SQVTM and CDR2 is ANQGSEA. CDR3 length: 14 amino acids. V gave up 5 bases and J gave up 0 bases, with 10 bases separating them. Each CDR3 protein gets one entry after TCRdb re-called the reads with MiXCR. This sample has roughly 110,000 distinct CDR3 sequences, with 10% found just once. Findings and caveats of the study: HLA-C-restricted CMV-specific TCR beta clonotypes prevailed in the ex vivo response.

Input material: PBMCs, sequenced either directly or after in vitro stimulation (not recorded which). This chain uses TRBV29-1 with TRBJ2-2; D is possibly TRBD2 (6 bases). The sequence was obtained from a human donor in good health (CMV status not recorded). Some clones in this sample may be carry-over from other donors' samples. The CDR3 DNA reads TGCAGCGTTTGGCGGGACCCGAACACCGGGGAGCTGTTTTTT. This sequence encodes CSVWRDPNTGELFF.